This T cell receptor beta chain is drawn from a study of blood T cell repertoires in COVID-19 (dated by TCRdb to 2018 to 2020). With regard to the full study: Samples from collaborators originated in the United States, Italy and Spain and spanned both the acute and convalescent phases of COVID-19. The material from the prospective study consisted of cDNA or gDNA derived from T cells, B-cell-depleted T cells, or PBMCs. Nearly every sample came with metadata listing a de-identified subject ID, COVID-19 status, age in years and sex. The samples were drawn from two sources: the first 160 participants of the ongoing ImmuneRACE study, and fewer than 1,500 subjects contributed by 6 global collaborators. HLA class I and class II types, where available, came from metadata supplied by the sample provider rather than from assay-based typing. The dataset comprised deeply sampled blood TCRbeta repertoires from subjects exposed to, actively infected with, or recovered from COVID-19. The repertoires were made available in a free public database intended to serve as a resource for research on the immune response to SARS-CoV-2.

TCRbeta CDR3 regions were amplified from genomic DNA using the immunoSEQ Assay, a bias-controlled multiplex PCR. Under the source paper's analysis protocol: Within the assay, amplification of reference gene primers was used to estimate how many nucleated cells each sample contained. To quantify the absolute abundance of each unique TCRbeta CDR3 rearrangement, sequence reads were collapsed and filtered. Productive Simpson clonality was computed per sample as the square root of Simpson's diversity index over productive rearrangements. Imported from immuneACCESS, the table was reduced by TCRdb to in-frame sequences with V and J called. These copies leave out some clones; in studies compared against another copy, an unresolved V gene accounts for under half, and the cause of the remainder is not known. The DNA was the basis for D and trimming; V, J and clone size are from that table. This sample gives 300,000 to 350,000 clones in total; 90% of them show up just once. The ten largest make up roughly 3.9% of the sample.

From its cysteine to its phenylalanine, the CDR3 spans 14 amino acids. The retained sequence is limited to the CDR3, 42 bases, with the frame set at the first base. CDR1 and CDR2 are drawn from the germline V gene: KGHSH, LQKENI. The germline V end is reduced by 3 bases and the J end by 2 bases; junction bases left unmatched: 4. This clone was detected once. It lacks a known antigen. Base qualities are missing; no much larger clone stands one base away. What the work shows at the level of the full study, not this receptor alone: Clinical and demographic metadata were provided uncurated, with the amount varying by source and participant.

Participants in the prospective study were enrolled through a virtual design, were aged 18 to 89 years, and lived in 24 United States geographic areas. In the prospective study, cohorts were assigned on the basis of participant-reported clinical history obtained from a screening survey and a study questionnaire. A participant counted as exposed if, within 2 weeks of entering the study, that participant had been in contact with someone who had a PCR-confirmed or clinician-diagnosed COVID-19 case. In the prospective study, mobile phlebotomists collected whole blood, serum and a nasopharyngeal or oropharyngeal swab from each participant. Additional blood draws and questionnaires over an approximately 2-month period could optionally be provided by prospective study participants. Prospective study blood samples were shipped either frozen or at room temperature before DNA extraction.

The chain is made from TRBV18 and TRBJ2-7, with 7 middle bases fitting TRBD2. The specimen was PBMCs or T cells enriched from blood (not recorded which). The TCR originated in a woman younger than 45 who had been exposed to COVID-19. The DNA sequence is TGTGCCAGCTCACCGGGACTAAACCCCTACGAGCAGTACTTC. The encoded protein is CASSPGLNPYEQYF.